This T cell receptor (beta chain) was captured by sequencing in a study of Ad26.COV2.S vaccination and SARS-CoV-2 variants. As for the study in general: Participants got Ad26.COV2.S intramuscularly, once or twice 56 days apart.

Treatment indicated: 19 received Ad26.COV2.S at low or high dose, single or two shots; a few received placebo; per-sample allocation not given. Sampling happened 63 days after the first vaccine or placebo injection. In Boston, an adult donor aged 18-55 years took part. Expressing Wuhan-strain SARS-CoV-2 spike, an Ad26 vector served as the vaccine. The junction had 14 bases not matched to a gene; V was cut back by 5 bases and J by 4 bases. Germline CDR1 is SGHVS and CDR2 is FQNEAQ. The CDR3 extends over 17 amino acids. Sequenced by immunoSEQ multiplex PCR; TCRdb stores in-frame clones only, minus some. This repertoire shows roughly 300,000 clones, about nine tenths found once; its top ten account for about 6.4%.

This receptor was obtained from a person aged 18-65 years who received the Ad26.COV2.S COVID-19 vaccine or a placebo. The V and J genes are TRBV7-8 and TRBJ1-2; 9 positions match TRBD1. Sequences were derived from peripheral blood, sampled in a trial of Ad26.COV2.S vaccine versus placebo. This CDR3 reads CASSPGQGRVGGYGYTF. In DNA form, the CDR3 reads TGTGCCAGCAGCCCGGGACAGGGAAGGGTGGGGGGCTATGGCTACACCTTC.